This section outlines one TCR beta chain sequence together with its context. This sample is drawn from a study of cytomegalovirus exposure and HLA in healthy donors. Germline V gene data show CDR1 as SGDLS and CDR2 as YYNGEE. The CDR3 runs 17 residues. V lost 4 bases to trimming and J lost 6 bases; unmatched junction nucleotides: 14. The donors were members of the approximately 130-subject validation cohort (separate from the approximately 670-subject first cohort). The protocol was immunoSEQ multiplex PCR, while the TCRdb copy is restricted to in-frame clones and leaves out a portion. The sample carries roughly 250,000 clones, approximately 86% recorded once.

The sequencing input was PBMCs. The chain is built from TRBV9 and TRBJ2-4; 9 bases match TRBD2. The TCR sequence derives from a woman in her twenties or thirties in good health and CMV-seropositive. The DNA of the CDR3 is TGTGCCAGCAGCCGATGGTCGGTAGCGGGAGCAATAAACATTCAGTACTTC. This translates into CASSRWSVAGAINIQYF.